This T cell receptor beta chain derives from a study of technical replicates of blood from a few donors. The protocol was immunoSEQ multiplex PCR, while the TCRdb copy is restricted to in-frame clones and leaves out a portion. The sample has fewer than 15,000 clones, 80% seen once. The CDR3 extends over 13 amino acids. Germline V CDR1 and CDR2: GTSNPN, SVGIG (reference sequence). V dropped 0 bases and J dropped 9 bases, with 12 bases sitting between them. The material sequenced was PBMCs. The V and J genes are TRBV30 and TRBJ2-1; no firm D call. The clonotype comes from a human donor in good health. The DNA for the CDR3 is TGTGCCTGGAGTGTGGGTCCGAGGAGTGAGCAGTTCTTC. It specifies CAWSVGPRSEQFF.